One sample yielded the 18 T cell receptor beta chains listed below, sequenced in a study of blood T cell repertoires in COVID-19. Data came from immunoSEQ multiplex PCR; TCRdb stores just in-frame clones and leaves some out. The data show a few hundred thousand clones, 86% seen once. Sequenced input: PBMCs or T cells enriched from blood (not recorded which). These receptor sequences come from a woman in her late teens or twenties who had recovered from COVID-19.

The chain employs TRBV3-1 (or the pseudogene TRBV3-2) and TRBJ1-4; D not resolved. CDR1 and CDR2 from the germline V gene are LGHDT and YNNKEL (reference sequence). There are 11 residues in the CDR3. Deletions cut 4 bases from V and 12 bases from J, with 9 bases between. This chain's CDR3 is CASSRDRELFF. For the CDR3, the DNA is TGTGCCAGCAGCCGCGACCGGGAACTGTTTTTT.

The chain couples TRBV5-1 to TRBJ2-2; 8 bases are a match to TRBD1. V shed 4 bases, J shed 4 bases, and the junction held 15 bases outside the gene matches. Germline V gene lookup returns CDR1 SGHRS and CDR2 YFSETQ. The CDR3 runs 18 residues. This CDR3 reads CASSGQGLTGGVTGELFF. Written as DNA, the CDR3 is TGCGCCAGCAGCGGACAGGGTTTAACCGGTGGTGTCACCGGGGAGCTGTTTTTT. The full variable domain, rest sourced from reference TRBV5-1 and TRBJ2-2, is KAGVTQTPRYLIKTRGQQVTLSCSPISGHRSVSWYQQTPGQGLQFLFEYFSETQRNKGNFPGRFSGRQFSNSRSEMNVSTLELGDSALYLCASSGQGLTGGVTGELFFGEGSRLTVL.

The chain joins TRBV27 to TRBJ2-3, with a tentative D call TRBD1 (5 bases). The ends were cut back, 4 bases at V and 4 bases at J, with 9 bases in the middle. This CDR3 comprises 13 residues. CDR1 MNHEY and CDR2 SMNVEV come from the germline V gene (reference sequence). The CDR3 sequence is CASSSQDPDTQYF. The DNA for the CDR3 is TGTGCCAGCAGTTCACAGGATCCAGATACGCAGTATTTT.

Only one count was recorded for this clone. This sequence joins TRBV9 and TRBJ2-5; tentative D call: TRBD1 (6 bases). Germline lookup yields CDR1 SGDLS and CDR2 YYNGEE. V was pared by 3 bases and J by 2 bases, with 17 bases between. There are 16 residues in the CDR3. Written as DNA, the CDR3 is TGTGCCAGCAGCGCACGCTGGGGGACATCTCAAGAGACCCAGTACTTC. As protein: CASSARWGTSQETQYF.

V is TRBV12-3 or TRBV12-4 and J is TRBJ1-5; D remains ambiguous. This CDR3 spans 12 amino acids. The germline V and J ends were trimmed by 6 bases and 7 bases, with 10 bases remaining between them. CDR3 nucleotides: TGTGCCAGCAGGGACTCTGTCCAGCCCCAGCATTTT. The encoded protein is CASRDSVQPQHF.

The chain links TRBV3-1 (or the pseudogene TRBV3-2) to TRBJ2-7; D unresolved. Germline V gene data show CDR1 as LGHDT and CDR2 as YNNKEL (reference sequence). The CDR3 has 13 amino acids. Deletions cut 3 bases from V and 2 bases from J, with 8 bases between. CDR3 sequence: CASSHQQTYEQYF. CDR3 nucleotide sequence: TGTGCCAGCAGCCACCAACAAACCTACGAGCAGTACTTC.

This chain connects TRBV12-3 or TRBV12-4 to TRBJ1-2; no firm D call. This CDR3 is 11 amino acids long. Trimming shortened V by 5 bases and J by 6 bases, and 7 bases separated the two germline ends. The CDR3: CASSPLDGYTF. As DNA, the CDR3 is TGTGCCAGCAGTCCTTTAGATGGCTACACCTTC.

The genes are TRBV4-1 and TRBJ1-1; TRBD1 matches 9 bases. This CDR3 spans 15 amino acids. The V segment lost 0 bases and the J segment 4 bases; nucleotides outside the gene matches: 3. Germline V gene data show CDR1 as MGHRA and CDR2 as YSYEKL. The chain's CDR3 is CASSQDETGGTEAFF. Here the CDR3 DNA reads TGCGCCAGCAGCCAAGATGAGACAGGGGGCACTGAAGCTTTCTTT.

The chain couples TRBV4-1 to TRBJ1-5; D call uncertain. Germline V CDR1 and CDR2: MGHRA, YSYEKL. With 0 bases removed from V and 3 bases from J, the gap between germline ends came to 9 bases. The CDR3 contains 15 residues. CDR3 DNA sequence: TGCGCCAGCAGCCAAGATTCCGCGGCCAATCAGCCCCAGCATTTT. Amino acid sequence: CASSQDSAANQPQHF.

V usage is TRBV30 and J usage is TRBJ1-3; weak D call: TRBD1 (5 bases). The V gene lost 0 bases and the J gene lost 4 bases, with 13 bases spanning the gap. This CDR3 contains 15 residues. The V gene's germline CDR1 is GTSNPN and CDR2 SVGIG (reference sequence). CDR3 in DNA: TGTGCCTGGAGTGTACGGGGGACGGGAGGAAACACCATATATTTT. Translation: CAWSVRGTGGNTIYF.

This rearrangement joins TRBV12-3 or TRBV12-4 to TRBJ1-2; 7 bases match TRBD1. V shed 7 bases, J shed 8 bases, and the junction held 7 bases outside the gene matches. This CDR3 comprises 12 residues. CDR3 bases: TGTGCCAGCACCACGAGACAGGGCGGCTACACCTTC. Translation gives CASTTRQGGYTF.

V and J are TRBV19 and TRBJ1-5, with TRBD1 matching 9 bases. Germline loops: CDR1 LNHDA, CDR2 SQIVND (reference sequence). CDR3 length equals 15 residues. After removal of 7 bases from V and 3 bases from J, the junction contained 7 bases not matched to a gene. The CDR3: CASTPGQGINQPQHF. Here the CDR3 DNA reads TGTGCCAGTACCCCCGGACAGGGGATCAATCAGCCCCAGCATTTT.

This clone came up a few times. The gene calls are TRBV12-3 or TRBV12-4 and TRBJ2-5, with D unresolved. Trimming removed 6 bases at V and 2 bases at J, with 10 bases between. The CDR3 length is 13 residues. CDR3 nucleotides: TGTGCCAGCAGCGACTGGTTACAAGAGACCCAGTACTTC. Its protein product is CASSDWLQETQYF.

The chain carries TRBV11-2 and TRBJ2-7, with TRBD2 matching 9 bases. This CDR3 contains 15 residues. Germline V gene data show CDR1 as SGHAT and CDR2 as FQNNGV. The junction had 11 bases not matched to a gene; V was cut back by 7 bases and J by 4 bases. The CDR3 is CASTTIAGVGYEQYF. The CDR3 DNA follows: TGTGCCAGCACGACTATAGCGGGAGTCGGGTACGAGCAGTACTTC.

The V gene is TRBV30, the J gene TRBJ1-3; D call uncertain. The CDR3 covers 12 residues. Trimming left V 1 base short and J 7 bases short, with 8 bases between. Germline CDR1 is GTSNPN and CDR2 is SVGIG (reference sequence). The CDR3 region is CAWSGEGNTIYF. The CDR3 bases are TGTGCCTGGAGTGGGGAGGGCAACACCATATATTTT. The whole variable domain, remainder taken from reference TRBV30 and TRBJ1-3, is SQTIHQWPATLVQPVGSPLSLECTVEGTSNPNLYWYRQAAGRGLQLLFYSVGIGQISSEVPQNLSASRPQDRQFILSSKKLLLSDSGFYLCAWSGEGNTIYFGEGSWLTVV.

CDR3 DNA: TGCGCCAGCAGCTTCGTTGGGCAGAACACTGAAGCTTTCTTT. Amino acid sequence: CASSFVGQNTEAFF. The rearrangement joins TRBV5-1 to TRBJ1-1; D gene ambiguous. Trimming pared 2 bases from V and 1 base from J, leaving 9 bases between. Per the germline V gene, CDR1 is SGHRS and CDR2 is YFSETQ. The CDR3 spans 14 residues. Drawing the rest from reference TRBV5-1 and TRBJ1-1, the complete variable domain is KAGVTQTPRYLIKTRGQQVTLSCSPISGHRSVSWYQQTPGQGLQFLFEYFSETQRNKGNFPGRFSGRQFSNSRSEMNVSTLELGDSALYLCASSFVGQNTEAFFGQGTRLTVV.

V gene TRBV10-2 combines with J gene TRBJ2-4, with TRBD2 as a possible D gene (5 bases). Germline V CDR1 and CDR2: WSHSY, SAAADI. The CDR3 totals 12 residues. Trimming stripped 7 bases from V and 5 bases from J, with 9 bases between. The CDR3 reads CASNGVENIQYF. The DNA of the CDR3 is TGCGCCAGCAACGGGGTAGAAAACATTCAGTACTTC.

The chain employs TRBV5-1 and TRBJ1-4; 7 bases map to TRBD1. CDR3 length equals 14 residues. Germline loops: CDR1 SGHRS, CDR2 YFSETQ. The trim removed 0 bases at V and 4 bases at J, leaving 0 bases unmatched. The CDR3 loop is CASSLGDSNEKLFF. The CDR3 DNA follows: TGCGCCAGCAGCTTGGGGGACAGTAATGAAAAACTGTTTTTT. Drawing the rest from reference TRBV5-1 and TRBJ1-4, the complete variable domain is KAGVTQTPRYLIKTRGQQVTLSCSPISGHRSVSWYQQTPGQGLQFLFEYFSETQRNKGNFPGRFSGRQFSNSRSEMNVSTLELGDSALYLCASSLGDSNEKLFFGSGTQLSVL.